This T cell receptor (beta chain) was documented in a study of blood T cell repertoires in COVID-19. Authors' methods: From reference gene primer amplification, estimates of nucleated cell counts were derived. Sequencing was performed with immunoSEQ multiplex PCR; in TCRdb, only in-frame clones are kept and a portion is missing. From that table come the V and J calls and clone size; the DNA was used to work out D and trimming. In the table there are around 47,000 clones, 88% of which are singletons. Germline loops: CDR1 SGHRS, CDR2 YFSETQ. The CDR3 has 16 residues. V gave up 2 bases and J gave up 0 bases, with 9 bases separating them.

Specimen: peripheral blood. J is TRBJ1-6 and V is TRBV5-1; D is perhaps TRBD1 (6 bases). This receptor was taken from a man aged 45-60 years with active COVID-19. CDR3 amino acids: CASSFGQSSYNSPLHF. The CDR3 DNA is TGCGCCAGCAGCTTCGGACAGAGCTCCTATAATTCACCCCTCCACTTT. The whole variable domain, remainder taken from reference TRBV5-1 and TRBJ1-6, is KAGVTQTPRYLIKTRGQQVTLSCSPISGHRSVSWYQQTPGQGLQFLFEYFSETQRNKGNFPGRFSGRQFSNSRSEMNVSTLELGDSALYLCASSFGQSSYNSPLHFGNGTRLTVT.